The 20 T cell receptor beta chains below all came from one sample that was sequenced in a study of shared T cell receptors in the human thymus. Some clones are missing from TCRdb's copy, which holds only in-frame ones; the method was immunoSEQ multiplex PCR. This repertoire shows about 660,000 clones, 88% found once; its top ten account for 0.008% to 0.011%. The same data also contributed to another study, on human thymus T cells.

Specimen: thymocytes. Source of these receptors: a boy in the first two years of life with a congenital heart defect.

This sequence joins TRBV23-1 and TRBJ2-7; weak D call: TRBD1 (5 bases). TRBV23-1 is placed among ORFs of uncertain function. V gave up 7 bases and J gave up 5 bases, with 36 bases separating them. The length of the CDR3 is 20 residues. The CDR3 bases are TGCGCCAGCACCCAATCGCCGCCGGAGACAGTGCTATCCTTCGGCGACGAGCAGTACTTC. Protein product: CASTQSPPETVLSFGDEQYF.

This clone is a singleton in its sample. This chain connects TRBV10-3 to TRBJ1-5; 8 bases fit TRBD1. The junction had 5 bases not matched to a gene; V was cut back by 5 bases and J by 2 bases. Germline V CDR1 and CDR2: ENHRY, SYGVKD. The CDR3 runs to 15 residues. The CDR3 reads CAISSRGPGNQPQHF. The CDR3 nucleotides read TGTGCCATCAGTAGCAGGGGGCCGGGCAATCAGCCCCAGCATTTT.

This chain links TRBV19 with TRBJ1-5; D is possibly TRBD1 (6 bases). V gave up 7 bases and J gave up 5 bases, with 12 bases separating them. CDR3 length equals 13 residues. Germline assignment: CDR1 LNHDA and CDR2 SQIVND (reference sequence). The CDR3 region has the DNA TGTGCCAGTATTGACAGGCTGGATCAGCCCCAGCATTTT. This sequence encodes CASIDRLDQPQHF. Using reference TRBV19 and TRBJ1-5 for the parts outside the CDR3, the full variable domain is DGGITQSPKYLFRKEGQNVTLSCEQNLNHDAMYWYRQDPGQGLRLIYYSQIVNDFQKGDIAEGYSVSREKKESFPLTVTSAQKNPTAFYLCASIDRLDQPQHFGDGTRLSIL.

The V gene is TRBV5-5, the J gene TRBJ2-7, with D perhaps matching TRBD2 (5 bases). V was pared by 4 bases and J by 1 base, with 15 bases between. Germline V lookup: CDR1 SGHKS, CDR2 YYEKEE (reference sequence). The CDR3 extends over 15 amino acids. CDR3: CASSPGSPGSYEQYF. CDR3 bases: TGTGCCAGCAGCCCGGGATCCCCGGGGTCCTACGAGCAGTACTTC.

On this clone itself: Additional DNA sequences in this sample encode the identical CDR3. The V and J genes are TRBV28 and TRBJ2-7; weak D call: TRBD2 (5 bases). This CDR3 contains 15 residues. CDR1 is MDHEN and CDR2 is SYDVKM in the germline V gene. Trimming removed 3 bases from V and 2 bases from J, with 14 bases in between. As DNA, the CDR3 is TGTGCCAGCAGTTTGTCAGGAAGGAGGACCTACGAGCAGTACTTC. As protein: CASSLSGRRTYEQYF.

As to this clone: The germline gene is not matched at one end of the junction; a read error may be the cause. V usage is TRBV6-6 and J usage is TRBJ2-5; weak D call: TRBD2 (6 bases). CDR1 is MNHNY and CDR2 is SVGAGI in the germline V gene (reference sequence). This CDR3 has 14 residues. Here the CDR3 DNA reads TGTGCCAGCACTCACTGGGGAGGCTCAGAGACCCGGTACTTC. Protein: CASTHWGGSETRYF.

The J gene is TRBJ1-1, the V gene TRBV6-5; D ambiguous. Looked up from germline, CDR1 is MNHEY and CDR2 is SVGAGI. The CDR3 length is 15 residues. Trimming removed 4 bases at V and 4 bases at J, with 16 bases between. CDR3: CASSLGEKGGTEAFF. DNA for the CDR3: TGTGCCAGCAGTTTGGGCGAAAAGGGAGGCACTGAAGCTTTCTTT.

This chain links TRBV10-2 with TRBJ2-7; 7 positions match TRBD2. Germline V CDR1 and CDR2: WSHSY, SAAADI. The CDR3 is 20 amino acids. The ends lost 2 bases at V and 2 bases at J; junction bases unmatched: 21. The CDR3 region has the DNA TGCGCCAGCAGTGAGGCCCCCGGGGCGCTAGCGGCTCCAAATCCCTACGAGCAGTACTTC. It codes for CASSEAPGALAAPNPYEQYF.

The chain recombines TRBV19 with TRBJ1-1; D remains ambiguous. V was trimmed by 3 bases and J by 6 bases, leaving 8 bases between them. The CDR3 is made up of 12 amino acids. CDR1 and CDR2 from the germline V gene are LNHDA and SQIVND (reference sequence). CDR3 amino acids: CASSIRQAEAFF. The CDR3, as DNA: TGTGCCAGTAGTATCAGGCAAGCTGAAGCTTTCTTT.

This chain links TRBV4-2 with TRBJ1-2, with 8 bases that match TRBD1. Germline V gene lookup returns CDR1 LGHNA and CDR2 YNFKEQ. The CDR3 is 15 residues long. The V gene end was trimmed by 3 bases and the J gene end by 7 bases; junction bases not matched to a gene: 10. The CDR3 DNA reads as TGTGCCAGCAGCCAGGGACAGGTCAGTTTTTTTGGCTACACCTTC. This translates into CASSQGQVSFFGYTF.

The J gene is TRBJ1-1, the V gene TRBV25-1, with 7 bases fitting TRBD1. J lost 5 bases, V lost 4 bases, and 7 bases had no gene match. From germline, CDR1 is MGHDK and CDR2 SYGVNS. This CDR3 has 14 residues. Here the CDR3 reads CASSVTGIGTEAFF. The CDR3 DNA reads TGTGCCAGCAGTGTGACAGGGATAGGGACTGAAGCTTTCTTT.

The chain is built from TRBV5-4 and TRBJ2-7; 7 positions agree with TRBD1. J lost 0 bases, V lost 3 bases, and 9 bases had no gene match. CDR1 and CDR2 (germline): SGHNT, YYREEE (reference sequence). The CDR3 has 16 residues. CDR3: CASSSVTGPSSYEQYF. The DNA of the CDR3 is TGTGCCAGCAGCTCGGTGACAGGGCCCAGCTCCTACGAGCAGTACTTC.

The V call is TRBV6-5, the J call TRBJ2-2; tentatively, D is TRBD2 (6 bases). The length of the CDR3 is 15 residues. V was cut by 8 bases and J by 4 bases, with 17 bases left in between. CDR1 and CDR2 (germline): MNHEY, SVGAGI. Here the CDR3 DNA reads TGTGCCAGCGGAGAGGGGCGGGGAGGCACCGGGGAGCTGTTTTTT. It translates to CASGEGRGGTGELFF.

The chain recombines TRBV7-2 with TRBJ2-3, with D possibly being TRBD2 (6 bases). Germline values: CDR1 SGHTA, CDR2 FQGNSA. CDR3 length: 15 amino acids. Between the trimmed V and J ends, which lost 5 bases and 2 bases, there was a span of 14 bases. CDR3 nucleotides: TGTGCCAGCAGCCCGGGGGTAGCCCCCACAGATACGCAGTATTTT. It translates to CASSPGVAPTDTQYF.

The chain carries TRBV25-1 and TRBJ2-5; D is perhaps TRBD1 (5 bases). The germline gives CDR1 MGHDK, CDR2 SYGVNS. V lost 10 bases and J 0 bases, leaving 12 bases between the germline ends. There are 13 residues in the CDR3. This CDR3 is CATSDKHQETQYF. For the CDR3, the DNA is TGTGCCACTTCGGACAAACACCAAGAGACCCAGTACTTC.

The rearrangement links TRBV4-1 to TRBJ2-6; 7 bases match TRBD2. After removal of 4 bases from V and 10 bases from J, the junction contained 10 bases not matched to a gene. The CDR3 is 15 residues long. Germline loops: CDR1 MGHRA, CDR2 YSYEKL. The CDR3 DNA follows: TGCGCCAGCAGCCCCCTCTGGGGGGGAGTAAACGTCCTGACTTTC. Its protein product is CASSPLWGGVNVLTF.

This sequence joins TRBV7-2 and TRBJ2-3; 7 bases fit TRBD2. Germline CDR1 is SGHTA and CDR2 is FQGNSA. The CDR3 runs 17 residues. With 5 bases clipped from V and 0 bases from J, the junction kept 11 bases outside the gene matches. CDR3 region: CASSPPAVSGSTDTQYF. CDR3 in DNA: TGTGCCAGCAGCCCACCTGCAGTTAGCGGGAGCACAGATACGCAGTATTTT.

This clone was counted a single time. The chain employs TRBV7-9 and TRBJ2-7; D is perhaps TRBD2 (5 bases). Trimming left V 3 bases short and J 9 bases short, with 12 bases between. The CDR3 covers 12 residues. Germline CDR1 SEHNR, CDR2 FQNEAQ (reference sequence). The CDR3 here is CASSFSRAGQYF. CDR3 coding DNA: TGTGCCAGCAGCTTCTCACGCGCGGGGCAGTACTTC. Combining the CDR3 with reference TRBV7-9 and TRBJ2-7 gives the whole variable domain DTGVSQNPRHKITKRGQNVTFRCDPISEHNRLYWYRQTLGQGPEFLTYFQNEAQLEKSRLLSDRFSAERPKGSFSTLEIQRTEQGDSAMYLCASSFSRAGQYFGPGTRLTVT.

J is TRBJ2-7 and V is TRBV4-3; possible D gene TRBD2, 5 bases. From germline, CDR1 is LGHNA and CDR2 YSLEER. The CDR3 has 17 amino acids. V lost 0 bases to trimming and J lost 3 bases, with 18 bases between them. CDR3 in amino acids: CASSQDVFSQRNYEQYF. The CDR3, as DNA: TGCGCCAGCAGCCAAGATGTGTTCAGCCAGCGGAACTACGAGCAGTACTTC.

The chain carries TRBV4-1 and TRBJ1-3; D possibly corresponds to TRBD1 (5 bases). V dropped 0 bases and J dropped 0 bases, with 9 bases sitting between them. Per germline, CDR1 MGHRA and CDR2 YSYEKL. The CDR3 loop spans 16 amino acids. The DNA of the CDR3 is TGCGCCAGCAGCCAAGATTGGGGCGTCTCTGGAAACACCATATATTTT. This translates into CASSQDWGVSGNTIYF.